Reported below is one T cell receptor beta chain. It has no known antigen specificity. Base qualities were left out, and no much larger clone turns up one base away. The sample's time point label, decoded: persistent/refractory GD, antithyroid drugs over 5 years with positive TRAb. For both TCR sequencing and RNA sequencing, RNA was extracted from PBMCs in TRIzol. Graves' disease was diagnosed according to American Thyroid Association guidelines. The patients came from an endocrinology department in Xi'an, China. Each patient gave roughly 8.4 milliliters of peripheral blood, collected in an EDTA anticoagulant tube. Ficoll Paque Plus density gradient separation was used to isolate PBMCs, and no additional T cell sorting was done. An Agilent 2100 Bioanalyzer and agarose gel were used to assess RNA quality, and a NanoDrop 2000 was used to measure RNA concentration. Cut back by 5 bases and 3 bases, the V and J ends lie 16 bases apart. The germline V gene sets CDR1 to SGHVS and CDR2 to FNYEAQ. Measured from the cysteine to the phenylalanine, the CDR3 is 15 residues long. Of the read, only the CDR3 DNA is kept; its 45 bases are in frame from base 1.

These data are taken from a study of regulatory T cells in long-lasting Graves disease (dated by TCRdb to about 2021). In terms of the full investigation: Persistent Graves' disease meant more than 5 years of antithyroid drug treatment with TSH receptor autoantibodies that stayed positive. Antithyroid drugs had been taken for about 9.7 years on average by persistent Graves' disease patients in the clinical cohort. Patients with persistent Graves' disease were compared with patients with newly diagnosed Graves' disease using TCR sequencing and RNA sequencing of peripheral blood. A total of roughly 33 samples were covered by TCR sequencing, comprising around 13 persistent and 20 or so newly diagnosed Graves' disease patients. The study was registered as a clinical trial and conducted in China.

Summary of the overall study and its limitations: Persistent Graves' disease patients showed lower TCR Shannon entropy and fewer highly expanded clones than newly diagnosed patients, suggesting clonal expansion. The small sample size was acknowledged by the authors as a limitation that may reduce accuracy. TRBV28, TRBJ1-2 and TRBJ2-5 were preferentially used in persistent disease, while TRBV20-1 and TRBJ2-1 were favored in newly diagnosed disease. More public clonotypes were shared among persistent patients (2,741) than among newly diagnosed patients (966). Only peripheral blood was studied, because thyroid tissue, the primary lesion, was inaccessible. Sequencing and analysis were limited to the TCR beta chain.

Receptor amplification or capture employed multiplex PCR. Sequenced on an Illumina HiSeq 4000. CDR3 regions were amplified by Arm-PCR with iRepertoire HTBI primers to construct TCR beta libraries. Gel purification was performed on PCR products prior to sequencing. The authors processed their data as follows. Gene usage analysis of CDR3 amino acid clonotypes used the 60 to 80 TRBV and 11 to 15 TRBJ segments found across samples. COPE and FqMerger were used to merge the filtered high-quality paired reads into contigs. Contigs were aligned with BLAST to IMGT TRBV, TRBD and TRBJ reference genes, and CDR3 was defined per IMGT. Any clonotype with a frequency above 0.1% was classified as a highly expanded clone. Shannon entropy was used to measure repertoire diversity, and the Gini coefficient was used to measure V-J evenness. A clonotype found in more than one individual was treated as public. TCRdb trimmed public reads at Q25 via fastp, called clones via MiXCR and kept in-frame beta chains. Identical CDR3 proteins give one entry, which carries the most common genes and DNA. What appears here as the V and J calls and clone size reflects TCRdb's work, not the paper's. A total of some 300,000 distinct CDR3 sequences appear in this sample, roughly a fifth of them only once. The ten largest clones represent approximately 60% of the sample.

The sequencing here drew on peripheral blood mononuclear cells (PBMCs), taken when the disease was refractory, from a patient treated with antithyroid drugs. This chain joins TRBV7-6 to TRBJ1-2; tentative D gene TRBD1, with 5 bases matching. The TCR comes from a female donor with Graves disease. The nucleotide sequence is TGTGCCAGCAGCCCGGACGCGGGGGGGGACTATGGCTACACCTTC. This encodes CASSPDAGGDYGYTF.